This TCR beta chain was identified during a study of blood T cell repertoires in COVID-19. CDR3 length: 14 residues. The V and J ends lost 4 bases and 5 bases respectively, with 11 bases between them. The germline gives CDR1 KGHDR, CDR2 SFDVKD. Produced via immunoSEQ multiplex PCR; TCRdb's table is partial and in-frame only. The sample holds 45,000 or so clones, roughly 90% seen once. The TCR sequence derives from a man aged 80 or over with acute or convalescent COVID-19. Sample: peripheral blood. This sequence joins TRBV24-1 and TRBJ2-1; possible D gene TRBD2, 5 bases. The CDR3, as DNA: TGTGCCACCAGTGACGGGAAGGGCCACAATGAGCAGTTCTTC. This encodes CATSDGKGHNEQFF.